Listed below are T cell receptor beta chains from one sample, sequenced in a study of T-cell memory formation after mild COVID-19. TCRdb itself ran the 5' RACE reads through MiXCR, one entry per CDR3 protein. The table has around 260,000 distinct CDR3 sequences, 15% to 20% seen once. Sequencing was performed on PBMCs or a T cell subset sorted from them (not recorded which). These receptors came from a man aged 18 to 29 who had mild COVID-19 (a few samples of this study predate the infection). Cell type and time point are not known. Each CDR3 is given with its conserved first and last residue. The D gene is left open where the match is weak. Clone size is not always given. Where it is, it says once, few, many or a class for expanded clones.

j_gene,v_gene,abundance,d_gene,CDR3aa,CDR3nt
TRBJ2-2,TRBV10-3,few,NA,CAISQRARGTTGELFF,TGTGCCATCTCGCAAAGGGCACGGGGTACCACCGGGGAGCTGTTTTTT
TRBJ2-5,TRBV4-2,NA,TRBD1,CASSQDFGQGRAETQYF,TGTGCCAGCAGCCAAGACTTCGGACAGGGGCGCGCAGAGACCCAGTACTTC
TRBJ1-6,TRBV7-6,NA,NA,CASSLGGVGSPLHF,TGTGCCAGCAGCTTAGGGGGAGTAGGGTCACCCCTCCACTTT
TRBJ1-6,TRBV6-2/TRBV6-3,NA,TRBD1,CASSYFRDRSGTYNSPLHF,TGTGCCAGCAGTTACTTCCGGGACAGGTCAGGGACCTATAATTCACCCCTCCACTTT
TRBJ1-2,TRBV10-3,NA,NA,CAIRGQAYGYTF,TGTGCCATCAGGGGCCAGGCGTATGGCTACACCTTC
TRBJ2-5,TRBV5-1,few,NA,CASSPADPRGETQYF,TGCGCCAGCAGTCCCGCCGACCCAAGGGGGGAGACCCAGTACTTC
TRBJ2-1,TRBV5-1,few,TRBD2,CASSPGTSGGYNEQFF,TGCGCCAGCAGCCCGGGGACTAGCGGGGGGTACAATGAGCAGTTCTTC
TRBJ2-2,TRBV10-3,few,TRBD1,CAIPGQLNTGELFF,TGTGCCATCCCGGGACAGTTGAACACCGGGGAGCTGTTTTTT
TRBJ2-7,TRBV5-4,NA,NA,CASSIGGPYEQYF,TGTGCCAGCAGCATAGGGGGGCCCTACGAGCAGTACTTC
TRBJ2-3,TRBV5-5,few,NA,CASSPGQGYTDTQYF,TGTGCCAGCAGCCCCGGCCAGGGTTACACAGATACGCAGTATTTT
TRBJ2-3,TRBV2,NA,NA,CASRTQGDTQYF,TGTGCCAGCAGGACCCAGGGAGATACGCAGTATTTT
TRBJ1-3,TRBV7-2,NA,NA,CASSPDWAPGNTIYF,TGTGCCAGCAGCCCTGACTGGGCCCCTGGAAACACCATATATTTT
TRBJ1-5,TRBV12-3/TRBV12-4,many,NA,CASSDPGDQPQHF,TGTGCCAGCAGTGACCCGGGGGATCAGCCCCAGCATTTT
TRBJ1-2,TRBV4-2,NA,NA,CASSPSVLAGYTF,TGTGCCAGCAGCCCTTCAGTGTTAGCTGGCTACACCTTC
TRBJ2-3,TRBV4-1,NA,TRBD1,CASSQGWTGEATDTQYF,TGCGCCAGCAGCCAAGGATGGACAGGGGAGGCCACAGATACGCAGTATTTT
TRBJ2-3,TRBV5-1,few,NA,CASSFLGAGDTQYF,TGCGCCAGCAGCTTTTTGGGGGCAGGAGATACGCAGTATTTT
TRBJ2-6,TRBV7-2,few,TRBD2,CASTLGGGSGANVLTF,TGTGCCAGCACCCTCGGGGGGGGCTCTGGGGCCAACGTCCTGACTTTC
TRBJ1-2,TRBV5-1,few,NA,CASSMTPTENYGYTF,TGCGCCAGCAGCATGACCCCGACAGAGAACTATGGCTACACCTTC
TRBJ2-5,TRBV3-1,few,TRBD2,CASSPEGLEETQYF,TGTGCCAGCAGTCCGGAGGGACTAGAAGAGACCCAGTACTTC
TRBJ2-5,TRBV5-6,NA,NA,CASSFAYGGPEETQYF,TGTGCCAGCAGCTTTGCTTACGGGGGGCCCGAGGAGACCCAGTACTTC
TRBJ2-7,TRBV7-2,few,TRBD1,CASSLVGGQESYEQYF,TGTGCCAGCAGCTTAGTAGGAGGACAGGAGTCCTACGAGCAGTACTTC
TRBJ1-4,TRBV5-1,NA,TRBD1,CASSFRNDRGGEKLFF,TGCGCCAGCAGCTTCAGGAATGACAGGGGTGGGGAAAAACTGTTTTTT
TRBJ2-5,TRBV2,NA,NA,CASSPGTYQETQYF,TGTGCCAGCAGTCCCGGGACGTACCAAGAGACCCAGTACTTC
TRBJ1-2,TRBV5-1,NA,NA,CASSPGGARINGYTF,TGCGCCAGCTCCCCGGGGGGCGCCAGGATTAATGGCTACACCTTC
TRBJ1-1,TRBV5-1,NA,NA,CASSRKGPNTEAFF,TGCGCCAGCAGCAGGAAGGGACCGAACACTGAAGCTTTCTTT
TRBJ2-2,TRBV6-2/TRBV6-3,few,TRBD2,CASSLLRGVGNGELFF,TGTGCCAGCAGCCTCCTGCGGGGGGTTGGTAACGGGGAGCTGTTTTTT
TRBJ1-1,TRBV29-1,NA,TRBD1,CSVEGQGGTEAFF,TGCAGCGTTGAGGGACAGGGGGGCACTGAAGCTTTCTTT
TRBJ1-4,TRBV12-3/TRBV12-4,few,NA,CASSLRGLGEKLFF,TGTGCCAGCAGCCTTCGAGGGCTCGGGGAAAAACTGTTTTTT
TRBJ1-2,TRBV3-1,few,NA,CASSQLFYGPNYGYTF,TGTGCCAGCAGCCAACTATTCTACGGTCCTAACTATGGCTACACCTTC
TRBJ1-5,TRBV12-3/TRBV12-4,many,NA,CASSLDINQPQHF,TGTGCCAGCAGTTTAGACATCAATCAGCCCCAGCATTTT
TRBJ2-1,TRBV12-3/TRBV12-4,NA,NA,CASSSGTDYNEQFF,TGTGCCAGCAGTTCCGGGACCGATTACAATGAGCAGTTCTTC
TRBJ1-1,TRBV5-1,NA,NA,CASSLEGPRKGTEAFF,TGCGCCAGCAGCTTGGAGGGTCCCCGTAAGGGGACTGAAGCTTTCTTT
TRBJ2-3,TRBV30,few,NA,CAWSPDTDTQYF,TGTGCCTGGAGTCCGGACACAGATACGCAGTATTTT
TRBJ2-7,TRBV15,few,NA,CATSRDVRGNVHEQYF,TGTGCCACCAGCAGAGATGTGCGGGGCAATGTTCACGAGCAGTACTTC
TRBJ2-3,TRBV19,NA,TRBD2,CASSTIPPAGDTDTQYF,TGTGCCAGTAGTACCATCCCCCCCGCGGGGGACACAGATACGCAGTATTTT
TRBJ2-6,TRBV25-1,NA,NA,CASSESGSSGANVLTF,TGTGCCAGCAGTGAATCCGGTTCCTCTGGGGCCAACGTCCTGACTTTC
TRBJ2-5,TRBV24-1,few,TRBD1,CATSDLQGEETQYF,TGTGCCACCAGTGATTTGCAGGGGGAAGAGACCCAGTACTTC
TRBJ1-3,TRBV6-5,few,NA,CASSYSGPGPGNTIYF,TGTGCCAGCAGTTACTCAGGACCAGGCCCTGGAAACACCATATATTTT
TRBJ1-1,TRBV5-1,NA,NA,CASSLAGQNTEAFF,TGCGCCAGCAGCTTGGCCGGGCAGAACACTGAAGCTTTCTTT
TRBJ2-2,TRBV11-3,many,NA,CASSSREGDTGELFF,TGTGCCAGCAGCTCCAGAGAGGGGGACACCGGGGAGCTGTTTTTT
TRBJ2-3,TRBV12-5,NA,TRBD1,CASGNTGGGGNTQYF,TGTGCTAGTGGTAACACAGGGGGTGGTGGTAATACGCAGTATTTT
TRBJ1-1,TRBV28,NA,TRBD1,CASSFLGQGYTEAFF,TGTGCCAGCAGTTTCCTAGGACAGGGGTACACTGAAGCTTTCTTT
TRBJ2-5,TRBV7-2,many,NA,CASSRSGLQAETQYF,TGTGCCAGCAGCCGCTCCGGGCTTCAAGCCGAGACCCAGTACTTC
TRBJ1-1,TRBV5-1,many,NA,CASSTLGPNSPEAFF,TGCGCCAGCAGCACTCTGGGTCCCAATAGCCCTGAAGCTTTCTTT
TRBJ2-4,TRBV7-2,NA,NA,CASSLRLSGGGGHKGRAKNIQYF,TGTGCCAGCAGCTTACGACTCAGTGGTGGGGGGGGCCATAAAGGACGAGCCAAAAACATTCAGTACTTC
TRBJ1-2,TRBV27,many,NA,CASGPTGYYGYTF,TGTGCCAGCGGTCCCACAGGGTACTATGGCTACACCTTC
TRBJ2-3,TRBV20-1,NA,TRBD2,CSAALAARTDTQYF,TGCAGTGCCGCGCTAGCGGCCCGCACAGATACGCAGTATTTT
TRBJ2-5,TRBV18,NA,NA,CASSPSDVETQYF,TGTGCCAGCTCACCCTCGGACGTAGAGACCCAGTACTTC
TRBJ2-3,TRBV29-1,few,TRBD2,CSARGGGGGGTQYF,TGCAGCGCCCGGGGTGGCGGGGGGGGAGGTACGCAGTATTTT